The T cell receptor beta chain described here comes from a study of graft-versus-host responses after intestinal transplantation. The repertoire was sequenced with immunoSEQ multiplex PCR; TCRdb's copy has only in-frame clones and lacks some. The sample holds about 17,000 clones, 70% to 85% seen once. Processing released intraepithelial and lamina propria lymphocytes from the graft tissue. The V gene lost 5 bases and the J gene lost 4 bases, with 9 bases spanning the gap. Germline values: CDR1 SEHNR, CDR2 FQNEAQ (reference sequence). This CDR3 spans 13 amino acids. Sequenced here: ileum tissue, sampled 17 days after transplant. V is TRBV7-9 and J is TRBJ2-1; no firm D call. The TCR was taken from a human patient who received an intestinal transplant, so some T cells may come from the graft donor. CDR3 sequence: CASSVMQYNEQFF. CDR3 in DNA: TGTGCCAGCAGCGTCATGCAGTACAATGAGCAGTTCTTC. Together with reference TRBV7-9 and TRBJ2-1, the CDR3 gives the full variable domain: DTGVSQNPRHKITKRGQNVTFRCDPISEHNRLYWYRQTLGQGPEFLTYFQNEAQLEKSRLLSDRFSAERPKGSFSTLEIQRTEQGDSAMYLCASSVMQYNEQFFGPGTRLTVL.